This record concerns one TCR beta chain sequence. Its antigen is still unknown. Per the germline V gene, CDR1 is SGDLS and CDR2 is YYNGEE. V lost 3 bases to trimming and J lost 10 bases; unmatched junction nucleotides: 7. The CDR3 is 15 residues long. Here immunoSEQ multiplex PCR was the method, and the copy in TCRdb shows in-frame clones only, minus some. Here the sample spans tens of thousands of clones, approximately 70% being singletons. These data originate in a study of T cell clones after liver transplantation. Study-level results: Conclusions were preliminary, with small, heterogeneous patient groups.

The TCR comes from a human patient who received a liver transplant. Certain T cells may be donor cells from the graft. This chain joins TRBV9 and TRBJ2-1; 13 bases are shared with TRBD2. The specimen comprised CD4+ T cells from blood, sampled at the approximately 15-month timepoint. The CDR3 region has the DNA TGTGCCAGCAGCGAAACTAGCGGGAGGGCCGGGGAGCAGTTCTTC. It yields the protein CASSETSGRAGEQFF.